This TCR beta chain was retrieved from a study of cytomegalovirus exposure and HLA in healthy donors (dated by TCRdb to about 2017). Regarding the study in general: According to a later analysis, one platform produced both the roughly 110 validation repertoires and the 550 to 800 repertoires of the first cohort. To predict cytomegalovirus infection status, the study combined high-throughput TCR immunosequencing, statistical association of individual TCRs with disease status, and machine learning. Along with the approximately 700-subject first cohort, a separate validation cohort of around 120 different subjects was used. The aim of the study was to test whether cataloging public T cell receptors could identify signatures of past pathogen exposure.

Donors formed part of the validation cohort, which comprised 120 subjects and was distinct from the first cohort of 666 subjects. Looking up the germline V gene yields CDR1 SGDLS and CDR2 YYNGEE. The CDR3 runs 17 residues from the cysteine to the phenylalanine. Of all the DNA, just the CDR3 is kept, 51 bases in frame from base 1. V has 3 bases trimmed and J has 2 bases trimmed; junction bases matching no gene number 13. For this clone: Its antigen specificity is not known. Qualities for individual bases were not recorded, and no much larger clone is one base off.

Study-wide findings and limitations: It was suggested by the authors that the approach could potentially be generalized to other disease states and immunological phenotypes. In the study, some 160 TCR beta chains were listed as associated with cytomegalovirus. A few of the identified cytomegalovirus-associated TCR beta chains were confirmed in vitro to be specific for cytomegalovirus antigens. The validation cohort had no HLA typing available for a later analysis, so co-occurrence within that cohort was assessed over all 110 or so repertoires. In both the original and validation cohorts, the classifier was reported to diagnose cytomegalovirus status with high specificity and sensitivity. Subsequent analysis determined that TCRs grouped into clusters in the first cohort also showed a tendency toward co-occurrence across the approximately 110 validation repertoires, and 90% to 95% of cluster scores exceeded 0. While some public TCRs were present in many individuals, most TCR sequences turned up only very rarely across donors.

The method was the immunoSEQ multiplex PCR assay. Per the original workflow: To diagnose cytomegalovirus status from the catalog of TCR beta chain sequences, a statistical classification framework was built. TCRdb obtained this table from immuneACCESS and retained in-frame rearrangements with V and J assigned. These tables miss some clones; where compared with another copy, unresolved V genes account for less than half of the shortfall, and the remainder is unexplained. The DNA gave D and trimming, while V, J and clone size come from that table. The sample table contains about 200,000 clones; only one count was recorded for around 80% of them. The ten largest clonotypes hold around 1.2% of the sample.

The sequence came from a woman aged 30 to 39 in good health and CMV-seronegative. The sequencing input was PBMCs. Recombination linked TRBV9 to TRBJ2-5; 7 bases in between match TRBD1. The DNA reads TGTGCCAGCAGCGCGAGGACAGGTACGGGGCCGCAAGAGACCCAGTACTTC. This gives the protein CASSARTGTGPQETQYF. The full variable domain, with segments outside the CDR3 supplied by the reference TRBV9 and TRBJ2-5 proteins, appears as DSGVTQTPKHLITATGQRVTLRCSPRSGDLSVYWYQQSLDQGLQFLIQYYNGEERAKGNILERFSAQQFPDLHSELNLSSLELGDSALYFCASSARTGTGPQETQYFGPGTRLLVL.